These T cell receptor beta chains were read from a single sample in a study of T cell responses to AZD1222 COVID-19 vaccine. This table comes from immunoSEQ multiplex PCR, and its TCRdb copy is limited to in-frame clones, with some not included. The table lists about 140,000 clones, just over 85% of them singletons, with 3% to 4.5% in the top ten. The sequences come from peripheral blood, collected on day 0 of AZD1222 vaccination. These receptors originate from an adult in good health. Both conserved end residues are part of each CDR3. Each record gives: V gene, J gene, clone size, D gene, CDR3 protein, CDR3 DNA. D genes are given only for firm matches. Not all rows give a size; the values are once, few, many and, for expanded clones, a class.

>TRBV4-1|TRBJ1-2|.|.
CASRLQGLPDYGYTF
TGCGCCAGCAGACTGCAGGGTCTTCCAGACTATGGCTACACCTTC
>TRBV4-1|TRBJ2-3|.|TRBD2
CASKMSSGPYTDTQYF
TGCGCCAGCAAAATGAGTAGCGGGCCATACACAGATACGCAGTATTTT
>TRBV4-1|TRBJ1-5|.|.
CASSPGQFGGNQPQHF
TGCGCCAGCAGCCCCGGACAGTTCGGAGGCAATCAGCCCCAGCATTTT
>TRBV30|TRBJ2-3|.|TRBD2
CAWSLSGRDTDTQYF
TGTGCCTGGAGTCTGAGCGGGAGGGACACAGATACGCAGTATTTT
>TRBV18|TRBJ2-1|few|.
CASSPLTYEQFF
TGTGCCAGCTCACCACTTACTTATGAGCAGTTCTTC
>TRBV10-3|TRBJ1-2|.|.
CAISGFGNYGYTF
TGTGCCATCAGTGGATTCGGGAACTATGGCTACACCTTC
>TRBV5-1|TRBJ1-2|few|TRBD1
CASSLGDSYYGYTF
TGCGCCAGCAGCTTGGGGGACAGCTACTATGGCTACACCTTC
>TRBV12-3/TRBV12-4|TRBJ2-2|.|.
CASSIPGDTLFF
TGTGCCAGCAGTATACCTGGGGACACGTTGTTTTTT
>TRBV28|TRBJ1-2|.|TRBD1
CASRDSNNYGYTF
TGTGCCAGCCGGGACAGTAATAACTATGGCTACACCTTC
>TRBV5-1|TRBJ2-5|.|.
CASSSDRRGTQYF
TGCGCCAGCAGCTCGGACAGAAGAGGGACCCAGTACTTC
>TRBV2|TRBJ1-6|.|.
CASSGGSSYNSPLHF
TGTGCCAGCAGTGGGGGGAGCTCCTATAATTCACCCCTCCACTTT
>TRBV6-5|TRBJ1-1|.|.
CASILTQPGNTEAFF
TGTGCCAGCATCCTCACTCAGCCAGGGAACACTGAAGCTTTCTTT
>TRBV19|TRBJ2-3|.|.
CASSLQVSLARTTDTQYF
TGTGCCAGTTCTCTACAGGTTAGTTTGGCGAGGACCACAGATACGCAGTATTTT
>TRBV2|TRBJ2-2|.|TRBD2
CASSDGTSGSGELFF
TGTGCCAGCAGTGACGGGACTAGCGGGTCCGGGGAGCTGTTTTTT
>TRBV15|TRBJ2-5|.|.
CATSTARGGQETQYF
TGTGCCACCAGCACCGCGAGGGGCGGCCAAGAGACCCAGTACTTC
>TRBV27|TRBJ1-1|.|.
CASSSQGSSGTEAFF
TGTGCCAGCAGTTCCCAGGGGAGTAGCGGAACTGAAGCTTTCTTT